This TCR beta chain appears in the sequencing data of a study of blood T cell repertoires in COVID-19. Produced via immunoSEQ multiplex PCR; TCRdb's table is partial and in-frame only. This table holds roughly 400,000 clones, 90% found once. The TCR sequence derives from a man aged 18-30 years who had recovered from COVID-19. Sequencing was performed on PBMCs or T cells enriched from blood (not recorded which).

The CDR3 DNA is TGTGCCTGGATGGGGACAGCGAATAATCAGCCCCAGCATTTT. Its translation: CAWMGTANNQPQHF. V gene TRBV30 combines with J gene TRBJ1-5; 7 bases fit TRBD1. The V and J ends lost 4 bases and 4 bases, in that order; junction bases with no gene match: 7. CDR1 and CDR2 (germline): GTSNPN, SVGIG (reference sequence). The CDR3 has 14 amino acids.